This T cell receptor beta chain was documented in a study of shared clonotypes between healthy human individuals. Study-wide background: Per donor, three plates held CD4 naive cells, three held CD4 memory, two held CD8 naive and one held CD8 memory.

General study points: Blood was the only sampled material, and tissue repertoires likely differ. Larger estimated richness was generally recorded for naive subsets relative to memory subsets.

The authors' processing: ImmunoSEQ yielded junction-only sequences lacking quality scores, so filtering differed. Using immunoSEQ multiplex PCR, the repertoire was profiled, and TCRdb retains in-frame clones only, with some absent. V and J calls and clone size are given by that table; D and trimming were obtained from the DNA. The profile shows some 680,000 clones, approximately 73% of them singletons. Note on this clone: Its antigen remains unknown.

The CDR3 spans 16 residues. Germline V CDR1 and CDR2: MGHRA, YSYEKL. V was shortened by 0 bases and J by 2 bases, with 11 bases between the two germline ends. The genes are TRBV4-1 and TRBJ1-3, with D perhaps matching TRBD1 (6 bases). The sequencing sample was made of memory CD4+ T cells sorted from blood. As to subset: CD45RA-negative fraction. The TCR sequence derives from a woman aged 25-40 years in good health. The CDR3 DNA sequence: TGCGCCAGCAGCCAAGATGGGGCAGGGGCTGGAAACACCATATATTTT. Amino acid sequence: CASSQDGAGAGNTIYF.